These 27 T cell receptor beta chains came from one sample sequenced in a study of regulatory T cells in long-lasting Graves disease. Investigators prepared the TCR beta libraries by applying iRepertoire HTBI primers and Arm-PCR of CDR3 regions. Using its own MiXCR run on the multiplex PCR reads, TCRdb lists one record per CDR3 protein. The sample includes about 430,000 distinct CDR3 sequences, 15% of them seen just once. The time point denotes: newly diagnosed GD, antithyroid drugs for less than 3 months. From PBMCs, RNA was extracted and then used to make the TCR library. In addition, the sample was reused for a study of T cells in Graves' hyperthyroidism and ophthalmopathy.

The material was peripheral blood mononuclear cells (PBMCs), obtained at new diagnosis, from a patient treated with antithyroid drugs. The receptors were gathered from a middle-aged woman with Graves disease.

The chain employs TRBV19 and TRBJ1-6, with a tentative D call TRBD1 (5 bases). The germline V gene has CDR1 LNHDA and CDR2 SQIVND (reference sequence). Trimming stripped 4 bases from V and 10 bases from J, with 17 bases between. This CDR3 contains 15 residues. Written as DNA, the CDR3 is TGTGCCAGTAGTACGGGGACCGGAGGTAGATCACCCCTCCACTTT. This gives the protein CASSTGTGGRSPLHF.

Ten or more counts support this clonotype. The V call is TRBV12-3 or TRBV12-4, the J call TRBJ2-3, with a possible D match to TRBD2 (5 bases). The CDR3 loop spans 15 amino acids. Trimming left V 5 bases short and J 2 bases short, with 14 bases between. CDR3 amino acids: CASSPIATPTDTQYF. The CDR3, as DNA: TGTGCCAGCAGTCCAATAGCGACCCCCACAGATACGCAGTATTTT.

In this sample, this clonotype turned up many times. The chain is built from TRBV10-3 and TRBJ2-2, with 8 nucleotides matching TRBD1. J lost 0 bases, V lost 5 bases, and 2 bases had no gene match. The CDR3 runs 15 residues. Germline assignment: CDR1 ENHRY and CDR2 SYGVKD. Here the CDR3 reads CAISPGQANTGELFF. The CDR3 nucleotides read TGTGCCATCAGTCCGGGACAGGCGAACACCGGGGAGCTGTTTTTT.

This clonotype was seen many times. The chain employs TRBV28 and TRBJ2-7; tentatively, D is TRBD1 (6 bases). This CDR3 is built from 12 residues. Germline values: CDR1 MDHEN, CDR2 SYDVKM. Here the CDR3 DNA reads TGTGCTTCCGGGACAAGCGGCTACGAGCAGTACTTC. Residues: CASGTSGYEQYF.

The chain uses TRBV27 and TRBJ1-5; D not resolved. Germline V gene lookup returns CDR1 MNHEY and CDR2 SMNVEV (reference sequence). The CDR3 sequence is 16 residues long. V lost 2 bases and J lost 2, with 13 bases in between. As DNA, the CDR3 is TGTGCCAGCAGTTTAGGCACGACACGTGGCAATCAGCCCCAGCATTTT. Protein sequence: CASSLGTTRGNQPQHF.

This clonotype has a count of ten or more. The chain recombines TRBV12-3 or TRBV12-4 with TRBJ1-1, with TRBD1 as a possible D gene (6 bases). The CDR3 has 17 residues. Trimming removed 7 bases at V and 0 bases at J, with 21 bases between. In DNA, the CDR3 is TGTGCCAGCACCTGGGGGGGGCGCGGTTTGGTGAACACTGAAGCTTTCTTT. Protein sequence: CASTWGGRGLVNTEAFF.

This chain uses TRBV7-3 with TRBJ2-1, with 12 positions matching TRBD2. CDR3 length equals 16 residues. V shed 6 bases and J 7 bases; nucleotides not matched to a gene: 10. Germline loops: CDR1 SGHTA, CDR2 FQGTGA. The CDR3 DNA is TGTGCCAGCAGTCAACCGGGACTAGCGGGTTTAAATGAGCAGTTCTTC. Translated: CASSQPGLAGLNEQFF.

The sample holds many counts of this clonotype. The chain couples TRBV3-1 to TRBJ2-3, with a tentative D call TRBD2 (5 bases). The CDR3 runs 14 residues. V was trimmed by 0 bases and J by 5 bases, leaving 9 bases between them. Germline V lookup: CDR1 LGHDT, CDR2 YNNKEL (reference sequence). The CDR3 loop is CASSQDREGDTQYF. The CDR3 DNA reads TGTGCCAGCAGCCAAGATCGAGAGGGAGATACGCAGTATTTT.

This clonotype was detected a few times. V and J are TRBV28 and TRBJ2-2, with 8 bases matching TRBD2. This CDR3 has 17 amino acids. Germline V gives CDR1 MDHEN, CDR2 SYDVKM. V was pared by 6 bases and J by 6 bases, with 15 bases of the junction left unmatched. The CDR3, as DNA: TGTGCCAGCAGCCGCCCTATCAGCGGGAGCTCGGCCGGGGAGCTGTTTTTT. Its translation is CASSRPISGSSAGELFF.

This clonotype appeared many times. This chain links TRBV12-3 or TRBV12-4 with TRBJ1-5; D is ambiguous. This CDR3 comprises 13 residues. The germline V and J ends were trimmed by 3 bases and 4 bases, with 7 bases remaining between them. The CDR3 loop is CASSFRGNQPQHF. The CDR3 DNA reads as TGTGCCAGCAGTTTCCGTGGAAATCAGCCCCAGCATTTT.

The gene calls are TRBV6-1 and TRBJ2-2; the match to TRBD2 covers 13 bases. The CDR3 loop spans 19 amino acids. V trimming: 7 bases; J trimming: 6 bases; junction bases outside the gene matches: 17. From germline, CDR1 is MNHNS and CDR2 SASEGT. The CDR3 loop is CASTLGGTSGRARAGELFF. The CDR3, as DNA: TGTGCCAGCACCTTAGGTGGCACTAGCGGGAGGGCCAGGGCCGGGGAGCTGTTTTTT.

This clonotype was observed many times. The rearrangement joins TRBV12-5 to TRBJ2-3; 9 nucleotides agree with TRBD2. J gave up 6 bases and V 3 bases, and 7 bases lay outside the gene matches. Germline CDR1 reads LGHNT; CDR2 reads FRNRAP. CDR3 length: 15 amino acids. CDR3 residues: CASGLGASGADTQYF. The DNA of the CDR3 is TGTGCTAGTGGTTTAGGCGCTAGCGGGGCGGATACGCAGTATTTT.

This clonotype was counted ten times or more. The chain employs TRBV9 and TRBJ1-1, with 10 bases lining up with TRBD1. This CDR3 has 18 residues. Germline V CDR1 and CDR2: SGDLS, YYNGEE. Trimming cost V 0 bases and J 6 bases; bases outside gene matches: 14. CDR3 loop: CASSVGGLWGTGVPEAFF. DNA of the CDR3: TGTGCCAGCAGCGTAGGGGGTTTGTGGGGGACAGGGGTTCCTGAAGCTTTCTTT.

This clonotype was counted a single time. The chain carries TRBV9 and TRBJ2-7; D might be TRBD1 (5 bases). This CDR3 contains 16 residues. V lost 4 bases, J lost 2 bases, and 19 bases lay in between. From germline, CDR1 is SGDLS and CDR2 YYNGEE. CDR3 sequence reads: CASSPSRTPSPYEQYF. The CDR3 DNA reads TGTGCCAGCAGCCCATCTCGGACACCCTCCCCCTACGAGCAGTACTTC.

For this clonotype: This may arise from a read error, as a much more abundant clone is one base away. V is TRBV5-6 and J is TRBJ2-6; TRBD1 might be the D (5 bases). Germline V gives CDR1 SGHDT, CDR2 YYEEEE. The CDR3 runs 15 residues. The CDR3: CASSLIGPGANVPTF. CDR3 nucleotides: TGTGCCAGCAGCTTGATTGGGCCTGGGGCCAACGTCCCGACTTTC.

This clonotype has a count of ten or more. The chain combines TRBV15 with TRBJ1-1, with D hard to call. V was trimmed by 0 bases and J by 0 bases, leaving 8 bases between them. Germline V gene sequence: CDR1 LNHNV, CDR2 YYDKDF (reference sequence). This CDR3 region has 15 residues. The DNA for the CDR3 is TGTGCCACCAGCAGAGACCGGCACCTGAACACTGAAGCTTTCTTT. It is translated as CATSRDRHLNTEAFF.

The CDR3 protein is CASSPRGLAGVETQYF. The CDR3 DNA reads TGTGCCAGCAGCCCTAGGGGACTAGCGGGAGTAGAGACCCAGTACTTC. The chain carries TRBV7-3 and TRBJ2-5, with 14 bases matching TRBD2. The CDR3 extends over 16 amino acids. Germline CDR1 SGHTA, CDR2 FQGTGA. J lost 4 bases, V lost 5 bases, and 6 bases had no gene match.

This clonotype was seen at least ten times. The chain combines TRBV5-4 with TRBJ1-2; D not resolved. CDR1 is SGHNT, CDR2 YYREEE, per germline (reference sequence). The length of the CDR3 is 13 residues. V was shortened by 4 bases and J by 5 bases, with 12 bases between the two germline ends. CDR3 in amino acids: CASSPGAGYGYTF. The CDR3 DNA reads TGTGCCAGCAGCCCCGGTGCGGGATATGGCTACACCTTC.

This chain connects TRBV7-3 to TRBJ2-1, with TRBD2 matching 11 bases. CDR1 is SGHTA and CDR2 is FQGTGA in the germline V gene. The CDR3 covers 18 residues. Trimming cost V 5 bases and J 0 bases; bases outside gene matches: 9. CDR3 protein: CASSPRLAGRSSYNEQFF. CDR3 nucleotide sequence: TGTGCCAGCAGCCCTAGACTAGCGGGAAGGAGCTCCTACAATGAGCAGTTCTTC.

This clonotype was observed at least ten times. The chain couples TRBV7-2 to TRBJ2-7; a weak D match, TRBD2 (6 bases). V was trimmed by 3 bases and J by 1 base, leaving 13 bases between them. The CDR3 contains 15 residues. The V gene's germline CDR1 is SGHTA and CDR2 FQGNSA. The CDR3 DNA sequence: TGTGCCAGCAGCTTGAGCGGGTCTACTTCCTACGAGCAGTACTTC. Protein product: CASSLSGSTSYEQYF. Combining the CDR3 with reference TRBV7-2 and TRBJ2-7 gives the whole variable domain GAGVSQSPSNKVTEKGKDVELRCDPISGHTALYWYRQSLGQGLEFLIYFQGNSAPDKSGLPSDRFSAERTGGSVSTLTIQRTQQEDSAVYLCASSLSGSTSYEQYFGPGTRLTVT.

Ten or more counts support this clonotype. The V gene is TRBV2, the J gene TRBJ2-1; 10 positions match TRBD2. Trimming at V came to 6 bases and at J to 6 bases, leaving 8 bases not matched to a gene. The CDR3 sequence is 15 residues long. Germline values: CDR1 SNHLY, CDR2 FYNNEI. The chain's CDR3 is CASRATSGISNEQFF. Here the CDR3 DNA reads TGTGCCAGCAGAGCAACTAGCGGGATTTCCAATGAGCAGTTCTTC.

This clonotype occurred many times. The gene calls are TRBV12-5 and TRBJ2-2; 12 bases agree with TRBD1. The CDR3 length is 17 residues. V lost 1 base and J lost 6; bases outside the gene matches: 6. The germline gives CDR1 LGHNT, CDR2 FRNRAP. The CDR3 DNA follows: TGTGCTAGTGGTTTGGATCCGGGACAGGGGGCTCCCGGGGAGCTGTTTTTT. This gives the protein CASGLDPGQGAPGELFF. Complete variable domain (other parts from reference TRBV12-5 and TRBJ2-2): DARVTQTPRHKVTEMGQEVTMRCQPILGHNTVFWYRQTMMQGLELLAYFRNRAPLDDSGMPKDRFSAEMPDATLATLKIQPSEPRDSAVYFCASGLDPGQGAPGELFFGEGSRLTVL.

This clonotype was seen ten or more times. In nucleotides, the CDR3 is TGTGCCAGCAGTTCGGGAGGAGGGCTGCGGGGAGCCAAAAACATTCAGTACTTC. Its protein product is CASSSGGGLRGAKNIQYF. The chain recombines TRBV12-3 or TRBV12-4 with TRBJ2-4; 7 bases align to TRBD2. The CDR3 is 18 residues long. Germline trimming cut 4 bases from V and 0 bases from J; bases unmatched to any gene: 12.

This clonotype was picked up a small number of times. This chain joins TRBV20-1 and TRBJ2-5; 7 nucleotides line up with TRBD1. V lost 2 bases and J lost 5; bases outside the gene matches: 14. CDR3 size: 16 residues. Germline lookup yields CDR1 DFQATT and CDR2 SNEGSKA (reference sequence). CDR3 coding DNA: TGCAGTGCTAGACCCCCTCGGACAGGTTGGGGGGAGACCCAGTACTTC. It encodes CSARPPRTGWGETQYF.

The J gene is TRBJ2-3, the V gene TRBV28; 10 bases map to TRBD1. This CDR3 has 15 residues. Trimming took 7 bases from V and 5 from J; bases not matched to a gene: 9. Germline V gives CDR1 MDHEN, CDR2 SYDVKM. CDR3 amino acids: CASTLGQGRGDTQYF. CDR3 DNA sequence: TGTGCCAGCACCCTGGGACAGGGGCGAGGAGATACGCAGTATTTT.

This clonotype was recorded a few times. This chain joins TRBV20-1 and TRBJ2-2, with D perhaps matching TRBD1 (6 bases). Trimming pared 6 bases from V and 0 bases from J, leaving 20 bases between. The CDR3 totals 17 residues. Per the germline V gene, CDR1 is DFQATT and CDR2 is SNEGSKA (reference sequence). CDR3 sequence (DNA): TGCAGTGCGAGATCTAGGCAGGACAGATCGAACACCGGGGAGCTGTTTTTT. Residues: CSARSRQDRSNTGELFF.

The table lists this clonotype with many counts. The rearrangement links TRBV2 to TRBJ1-2, with D perhaps matching TRBD1 (5 bases). V shed 6 bases and J shed 1 base, with 12 bases lying between them. The germline gives CDR1 SNHLY, CDR2 FYNNEI. The CDR3 extends over 14 amino acids. The CDR3 DNA sequence: TGTGCCAGCAGCGGGGAAGACAGTAACTATGGCTACACCTTC. As protein: CASSGEDSNYGYTF.